The subject of this entry is one T cell receptor beta chain. These data belong to a study of control samples from healthy donors and cancer patients. The protocol was immunoSEQ multiplex PCR, while the TCRdb copy is restricted to in-frame clones and leaves out a portion. The sample's table shows about 200,000 clones. This sequence was found in a woman aged 25 to 39 in good health. Sequencing was performed on blood.

CDR3 coding DNA: TGTGCCAGCATTCCTGGGGACAGATTCAACTACGAGCAGTACTTC. Translating gives CASIPGDRFNYEQYF. The chain combines TRBV28 with TRBJ2-7, with 7 bases fitting TRBD1. Germline assignment: CDR1 MDHEN and CDR2 SYDVKM. J was trimmed by 3 bases and V by 7 bases; bases with no gene match: 12. The CDR3 is made up of 15 amino acids. The entire variable domain, with the rest obtained from reference TRBV28 and TRBJ2-7, is as follows: DVKVTQSSRYLVKRTGEKVFLECVQDMDHENMFWYRQDPGLGLRLIYFSYDVKMKEKGDIPEGYSVSREKKERFSLILESASTNQTSMYLCASIPGDRFNYEQYFGPGTRLTVT.